Listed below are T cell receptor beta chains from one sample, sequenced in a study of T-cell memory formation after mild COVID-19. TCRdb recomputed calls from the 5' RACE reads with MiXCR, one row per CDR3 protein. The data hold 580,000 or so distinct CDR3 sequences, with around a sixth observed a single time. Input material: PBMCs or a T cell subset sorted from them (not recorded which). The receptors were sampled from an adult woman who had mild COVID-19 (a few samples of this study predate the infection). Cell type and time point are not known. CDR3s leave out the opening cysteine and the closing phenylalanine or tryptophan. Fields, in order: CDR3 length, D gene, V gene, J gene, CDR3 protein. The D gene is left open where the match is weak.

>12|NA|TRBV2|TRBJ2-1
ASSESPSVGEQF
>14|NA|TRBV7-9|TRBJ2-3
ASSPQSEVSTDTQY
>13|NA|TRBV6-2/TRBV6-3|TRBJ1-6
ASSYSTSGHSPLH
>13|NA|TRBV4-2|TRBJ1-1
ASSQLSTGGTEAF
>13|NA|TRBV27|TRBJ2-1
ASSTPRQPRNEQF
>14|NA|TRBV24-1|TRBJ2-2
AISDPGTFNTGELF
>14|NA|TRBV20-1|TRBJ2-5
STTFRLETFQETQY
>13|NA|TRBV5-1|TRBJ1-2
ASAEELGATYGYT
>14|NA|TRBV7-6|TRBJ2-1
ASSLLMAGGVNEQF
>10|NA|TRBV24-1|TRBJ2-2
ATSDSPGELF
>14|TRBD2|TRBV5-5|TRBJ2-1
ASSLTPGLAHNEQF
>14|TRBD2|TRBV20-1|TRBJ2-2
SARDFASGRPGELF
>11|NA|TRBV29-1|TRBJ1-1
SVGVGGPTEAF
>13|TRBD1|TRBV6-5|TRBJ2-5
ASSAFGTDQETQY
>14|TRBD2|TRBV7-3|TRBJ2-1
ASSLTWEGSYNEQF
>12|NA|TRBV27|TRBJ2-7
ASSQIVSPYEQY
>11|NA|TRBV20-1|TRBJ2-7
SATGTYYYEQY
>11|NA|TRBV6-5|TRBJ2-1
ASSYRGRSEQF
>13|NA|TRBV20-1|TRBJ2-1
SASMLRSSYNEQF
>13|NA|TRBV28|TRBJ2-3
ASRRDKISTDTQY
>13|NA|TRBV30|TRBJ2-5
AWSPGTDYRETQY
>12|NA|TRBV7-9|TRBJ2-3
ASSLGTRMNTQY
>13|NA|TRBV5-1|TRBJ2-7
ASSPEVAATYEQY
>14|TRBD1|TRBV9|TRBJ2-2
ASSVVGTGAIGELF
>12|TRBD1|TRBV5-1|TRBJ2-7
ASSWDRGPYEQY
>11|NA|TRBV18|TRBJ2-3
ASSPGITDTQY
>14|TRBD1|TRBV6-5|TRBJ1-1
ASSPGQGARNTEAF
>13|NA|TRBV1|TRBJ2-7
TSSQSGRASYEQY
>13|NA|TRBV6-1|TRBJ2-1
ASSEPGSGRNEQF
>12|TRBD2|TRBV12-3/TRBV12-4|TRBJ2-7
ASSYAGGIYEQY
>11|NA|TRBV6-2/TRBV6-3|TRBJ1-1
ASIPRVNTEAF
>14|NA|TRBV4-2|TRBJ2-7
ASSQAQGGQIPSPY
>15|TRBD2|TRBV6-5|TRBJ2-3
ASSIGLAGGWADTQY
>14|TRBD1|TRBV7-8|TRBJ2-3
ASSPRQGSPSDTQY
>12|TRBD2|TRBV20-1|TRBJ2-5
SAGPLGGMETQY
>9|NA|TRBV9|TRBJ2-2
ASRSDGELF
>14|NA|TRBV7-2|TRBJ1-3
ASSLQTASGGNTIY
>13|NA|TRBV6-6|TRBJ2-3
ASSYSRGSTDTQY
>12|NA|TRBV7-2|TRBJ1-3
ASRTTSSGNTIY
>11|TRBD1|TRBV12-3/TRBV12-4|TRBJ1-1
ASSRGQDTEAF
>14|NA|TRBV10-3|TRBJ1-1
AISESPADVNTEAF
>9|NA|TRBV20-1|TRBJ1-1
SAIDRPEAF
>12|NA|TRBV5-1|TRBJ2-1
ASSFDPQINEQF
>11|NA|TRBV7-9|TRBJ2-1
ASSLETYNEQF
>12|NA|TRBV3-1|TRBJ2-7
ASSQAEGPYEQY
>11|NA|TRBV20-1|TRBJ2-3
SARAPPTDTQY
>14|NA|TRBV7-9|TRBJ1-2
ASSLLGQQANYGYT
>12|NA|TRBV6-5|TRBJ2-1
ASSYGSPEGEQF
>10|NA|TRBV20-1|TRBJ2-1
SASPAYNEQF
>12|NA|TRBV7-3|TRBJ1-1
ASSLDGENTEAF
>11|NA|TRBV30|TRBJ2-3
AWSIWGADTQY
>14|NA|TRBV6-1|TRBJ2-3
ASSEGFAARTDTQY
>12|NA|TRBV7-7|TRBJ2-5
ASSEGVIPETQY
>14|NA|TRBV7-7|TRBJ2-1
ASSSTLTSSYNEQF
>10|NA|TRBV7-9|TRBJ2-5
ASSQGPRTQY
>12|NA|TRBV3-1|TRBJ2-7
ASSQDPSLVEQY
>11|TRBD1|TRBV2|TRBJ1-5
ASSNTGGRSQH
>14|NA|TRBV4-1|TRBJ1-5
ASSQDVGKSNQPQH